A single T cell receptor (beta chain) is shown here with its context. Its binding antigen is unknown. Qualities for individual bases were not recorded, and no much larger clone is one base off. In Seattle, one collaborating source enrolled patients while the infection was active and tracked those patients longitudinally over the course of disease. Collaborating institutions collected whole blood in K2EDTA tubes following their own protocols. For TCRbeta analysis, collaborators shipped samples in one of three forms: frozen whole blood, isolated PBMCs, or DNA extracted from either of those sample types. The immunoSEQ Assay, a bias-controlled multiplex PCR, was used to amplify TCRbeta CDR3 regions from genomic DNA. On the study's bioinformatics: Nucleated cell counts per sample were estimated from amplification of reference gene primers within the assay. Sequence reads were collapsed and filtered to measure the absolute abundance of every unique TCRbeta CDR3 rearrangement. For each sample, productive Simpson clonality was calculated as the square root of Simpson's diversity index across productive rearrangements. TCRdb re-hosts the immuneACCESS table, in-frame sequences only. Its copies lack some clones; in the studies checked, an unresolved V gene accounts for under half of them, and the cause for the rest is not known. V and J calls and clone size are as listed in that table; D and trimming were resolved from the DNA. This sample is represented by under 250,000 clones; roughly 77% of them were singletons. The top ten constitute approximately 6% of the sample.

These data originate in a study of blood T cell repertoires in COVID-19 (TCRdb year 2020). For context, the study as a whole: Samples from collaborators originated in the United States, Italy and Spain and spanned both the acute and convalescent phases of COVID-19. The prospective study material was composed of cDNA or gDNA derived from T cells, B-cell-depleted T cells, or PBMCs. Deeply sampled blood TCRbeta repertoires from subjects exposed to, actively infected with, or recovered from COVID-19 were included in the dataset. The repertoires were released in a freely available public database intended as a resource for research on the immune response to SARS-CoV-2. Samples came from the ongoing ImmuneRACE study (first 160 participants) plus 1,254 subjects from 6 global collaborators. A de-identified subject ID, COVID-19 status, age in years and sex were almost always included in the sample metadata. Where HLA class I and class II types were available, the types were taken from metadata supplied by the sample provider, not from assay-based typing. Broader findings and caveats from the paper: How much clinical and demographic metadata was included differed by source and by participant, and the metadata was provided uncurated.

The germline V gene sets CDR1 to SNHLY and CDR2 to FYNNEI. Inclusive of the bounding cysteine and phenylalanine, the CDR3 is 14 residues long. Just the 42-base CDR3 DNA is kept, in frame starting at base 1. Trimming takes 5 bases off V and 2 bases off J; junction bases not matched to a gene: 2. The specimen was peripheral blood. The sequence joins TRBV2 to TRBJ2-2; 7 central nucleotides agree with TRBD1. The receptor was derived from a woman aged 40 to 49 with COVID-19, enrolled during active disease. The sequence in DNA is TGTGCCAGCAGTTCAGGGGGAAACACCGGGGAGCTGTTTTTT. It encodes CASSSGGNTGELFF.